Sequencing of this TCR beta chain was carried out in a study of blood T cell repertoires in COVID-19. Study in general: The study drew acute and convalescent COVID-19 samples from the United States, Italy and Spain.

TCRdb keeps only in-frame clones here, not all; method: immunoSEQ multiplex PCR. The sample lists about 160,000 clones, roughly 84% occurring once. The CDR3 extends over 12 amino acids. After removal of 8 bases from V and 7 bases from J, the junction contained 1 base not matched to a gene. CDR1 SNHLY and CDR2 FYNNEI come from the germline V gene. Donors in Cohort 3 who had recovered were those with two negative PCRs, healthcare professional clearance, or resolution of their symptoms. The J gene is TRBJ1-4, the V gene TRBV2; TRBD1 aligns across 10 bases. This TCR came from a woman aged 45-65 years who had recovered from COVID-19. The sample was PBMCs or T cells enriched from blood (not recorded which). CDR3 in DNA: TGTGCCAGCGGGACAGGGGCTGAAAAACTGTTTTTT. As protein: CASGTGAEKLFF. Full variable domain (outside the CDR3, taken from reference TRBV2 and TRBJ1-4): EPEVTQTPSHQVTQMGQEVILRCVPISNHLYFYWYRQILGQKVEFLVSFYNNEISEKSEIFDDQFSVERPDGSNFTLKIRSTKLEDSAMYFCASGTGAEKLFFGSGTQLSVL.